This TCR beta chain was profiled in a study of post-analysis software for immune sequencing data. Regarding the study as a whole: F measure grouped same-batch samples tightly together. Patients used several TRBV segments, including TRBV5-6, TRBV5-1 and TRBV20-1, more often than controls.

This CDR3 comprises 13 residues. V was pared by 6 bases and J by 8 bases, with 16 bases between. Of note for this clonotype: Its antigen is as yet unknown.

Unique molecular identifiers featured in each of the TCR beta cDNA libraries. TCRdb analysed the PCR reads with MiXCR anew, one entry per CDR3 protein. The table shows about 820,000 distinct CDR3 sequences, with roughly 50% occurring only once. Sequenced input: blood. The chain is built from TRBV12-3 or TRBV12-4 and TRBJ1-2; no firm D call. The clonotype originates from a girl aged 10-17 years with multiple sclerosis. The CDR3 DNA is TGTGCCAGCAGGGTTGCAGCCCCGTCGGGCTACACCTTC. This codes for CASRVAAPSGYTF.